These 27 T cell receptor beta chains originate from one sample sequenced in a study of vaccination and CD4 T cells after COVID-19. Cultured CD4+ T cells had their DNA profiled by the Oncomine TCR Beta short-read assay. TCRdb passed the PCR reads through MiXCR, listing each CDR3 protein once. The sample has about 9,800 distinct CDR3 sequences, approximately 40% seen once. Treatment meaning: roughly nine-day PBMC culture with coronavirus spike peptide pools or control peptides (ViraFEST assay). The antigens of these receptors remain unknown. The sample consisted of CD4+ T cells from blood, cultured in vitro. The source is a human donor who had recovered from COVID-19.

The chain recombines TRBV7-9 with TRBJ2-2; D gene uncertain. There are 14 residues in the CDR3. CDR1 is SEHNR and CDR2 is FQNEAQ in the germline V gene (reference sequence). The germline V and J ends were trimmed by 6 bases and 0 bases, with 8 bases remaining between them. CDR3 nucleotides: TGTGCCAGCAGTCCCAAGCCGAACACCGGGGAGCTGTTTTTT. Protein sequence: CASSPKPNTGELFF.

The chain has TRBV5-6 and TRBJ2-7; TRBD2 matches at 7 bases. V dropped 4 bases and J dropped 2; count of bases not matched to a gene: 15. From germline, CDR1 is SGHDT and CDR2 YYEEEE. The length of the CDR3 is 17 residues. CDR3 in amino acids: CASSPKHGGTKTYEQYF. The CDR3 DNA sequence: TGTGCCAGCAGCCCAAAGCACGGGGGGACGAAAACCTACGAGCAGTACTTC.

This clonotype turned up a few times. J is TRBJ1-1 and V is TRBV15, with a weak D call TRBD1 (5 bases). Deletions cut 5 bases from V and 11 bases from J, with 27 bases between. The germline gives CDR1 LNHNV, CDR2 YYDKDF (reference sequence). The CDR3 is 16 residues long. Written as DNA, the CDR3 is TGTGCCACCAGCCGGTCAGGCCCGGGACGGCAGAATGAGGCTTTCTTT. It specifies CATSRSGPGRQNEAFF.

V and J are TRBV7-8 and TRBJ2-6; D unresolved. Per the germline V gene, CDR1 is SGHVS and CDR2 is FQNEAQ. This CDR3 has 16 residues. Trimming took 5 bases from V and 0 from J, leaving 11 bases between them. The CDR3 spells CASSPLSVSGANVLTF. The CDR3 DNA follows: TGTGCCAGCAGCCCCTTGAGTGTCTCTGGGGCCAACGTCCTGACTTTC.

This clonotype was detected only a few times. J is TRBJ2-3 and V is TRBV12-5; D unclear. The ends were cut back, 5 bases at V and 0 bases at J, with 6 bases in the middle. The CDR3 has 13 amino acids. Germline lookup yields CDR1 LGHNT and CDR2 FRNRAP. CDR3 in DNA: TGTGCTAGTGGTCTGTCTAGCACAGATACGCAGTATTTT. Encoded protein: CASGLSSTDTQYF.

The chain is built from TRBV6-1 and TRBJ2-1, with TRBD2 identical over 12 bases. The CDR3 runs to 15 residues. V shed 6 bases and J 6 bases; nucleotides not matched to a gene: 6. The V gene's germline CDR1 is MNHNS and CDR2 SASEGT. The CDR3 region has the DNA TGTGCCAGCAGGTTTACTAGCGGGGGGTTCAATGAGCAGTTCTTC. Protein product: CASRFTSGGFNEQFF.

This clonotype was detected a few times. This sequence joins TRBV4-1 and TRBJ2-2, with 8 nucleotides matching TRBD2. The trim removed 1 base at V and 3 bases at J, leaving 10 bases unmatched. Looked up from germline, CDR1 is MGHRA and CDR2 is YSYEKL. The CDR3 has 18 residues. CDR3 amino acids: CASSQGSLAGKDTGELFF. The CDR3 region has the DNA TGCGCCAGCAGCCAAGGTTCCTTAGCGGGGAAAGACACCGGGGAGCTGTTTTTT.

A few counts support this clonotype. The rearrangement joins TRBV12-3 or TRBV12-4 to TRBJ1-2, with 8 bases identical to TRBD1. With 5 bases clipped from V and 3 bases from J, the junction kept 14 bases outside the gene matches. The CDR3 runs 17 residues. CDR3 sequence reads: CASSASGGARLDYGYTF. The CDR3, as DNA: TGTGCCAGCAGTGCATCAGGGGGCGCTAGGCTAGACTATGGCTACACCTTC.

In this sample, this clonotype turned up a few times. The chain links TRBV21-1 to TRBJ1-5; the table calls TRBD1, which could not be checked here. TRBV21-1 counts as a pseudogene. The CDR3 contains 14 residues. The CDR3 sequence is CASTGQGINQPQHF. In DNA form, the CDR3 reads TGTGCCAGCACTGGACAGGGGATCAATCAGCCCCAGCATTTT.

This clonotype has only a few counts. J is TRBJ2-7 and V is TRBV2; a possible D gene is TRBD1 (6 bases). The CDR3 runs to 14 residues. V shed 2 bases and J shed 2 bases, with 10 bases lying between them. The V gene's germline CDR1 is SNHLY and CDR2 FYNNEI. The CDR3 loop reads CASSELTGPYEQYF. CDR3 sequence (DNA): TGTGCCAGCAGTGAACTGACAGGCCCCTACGAGCAGTACTTC.

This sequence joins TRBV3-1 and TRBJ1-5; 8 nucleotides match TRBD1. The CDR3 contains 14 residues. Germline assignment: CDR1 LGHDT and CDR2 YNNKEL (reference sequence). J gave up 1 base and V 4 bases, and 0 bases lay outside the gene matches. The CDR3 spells CASSRTGSNQPQHF. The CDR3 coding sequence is TGTGCCAGCAGCCGGACAGGGAGCAATCAGCCCCAGCATTTT.

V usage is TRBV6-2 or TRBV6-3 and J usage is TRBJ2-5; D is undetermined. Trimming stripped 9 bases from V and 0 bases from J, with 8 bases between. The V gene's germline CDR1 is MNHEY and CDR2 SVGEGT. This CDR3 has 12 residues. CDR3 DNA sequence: TGTGCCAGTACCATGTACCAAGAGACCCAGTACTTC. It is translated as CASTMYQETQYF.

In DNA form, the CDR3 reads TGCGCCAGCAGCCAGAGAGAACTTGGTGGGCCCAATCAGCCCCAGCATTTT. This translates into CASSQRELGGPNQPQHF. This sequence joins TRBV4-1 and TRBJ1-5; D uncertain. Trimming cost V 3 bases and J 3 bases, with 18 bases left between them. Per germline, CDR1 MGHRA and CDR2 YSYEKL. The CDR3 has 17 amino acids.

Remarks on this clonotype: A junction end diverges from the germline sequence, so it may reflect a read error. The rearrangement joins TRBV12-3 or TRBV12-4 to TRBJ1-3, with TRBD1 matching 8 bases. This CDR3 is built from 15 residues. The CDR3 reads CASTPDRATGDTIYF. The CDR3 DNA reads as TGTGCCAGCACCCCGGACAGGGCCACTGGAGACACCATATATTTT.

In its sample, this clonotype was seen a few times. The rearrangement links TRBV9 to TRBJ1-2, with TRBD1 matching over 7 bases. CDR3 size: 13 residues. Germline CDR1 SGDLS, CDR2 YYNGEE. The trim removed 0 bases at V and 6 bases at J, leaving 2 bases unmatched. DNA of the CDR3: TGTGCCAGCAGCGTAGGCAGGGGGGATGGCTACACCTTC. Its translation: CASSVGRGDGYTF. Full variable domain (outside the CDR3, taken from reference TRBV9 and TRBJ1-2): DSGVTQTPKHLITATGQRVTLRCSPRSGDLSVYWYQQSLDQGLQFLIQYYNGEERAKGNILERFSAQQFPDLHSELNLSSLELGDSALYFCASSVGRGDGYTFGSGTRLTVV.

The CDR3 loop reads CASSRLGTEAFF. DNA for the CDR3: TGCGCCAGCAGCAGGCTTGGCACTGAAGCTTTCTTT. The chain is built from TRBV5-1 and TRBJ1-1; the D is unclear. Trimming cost V 4 bases and J 4 bases, with 8 bases left between them. The germline gives CDR1 SGHRS, CDR2 YFSETQ. This CDR3 has 12 amino acids.

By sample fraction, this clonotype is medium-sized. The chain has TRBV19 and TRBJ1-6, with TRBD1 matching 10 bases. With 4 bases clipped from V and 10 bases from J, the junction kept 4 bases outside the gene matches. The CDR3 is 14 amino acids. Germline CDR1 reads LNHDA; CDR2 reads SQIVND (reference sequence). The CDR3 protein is CASSSGTGVSPLHF. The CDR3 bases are TGTGCCAGTAGTAGCGGGACAGGGGTATCACCCCTCCACTTT.

CDR3 residues: CASSLPGGIQETQYF. The CDR3 DNA reads TGTGCCAGCAGCTTGCCAGGGGGAATACAAGAGACCCAGTACTTC. J is TRBJ2-5 and V is TRBV11-3, with 7 nucleotides matching TRBD1. Germline V gene lookup returns CDR1 SGHNT and CDR2 YENEEA. The CDR3 extends over 15 amino acids. Losses at the gene ends were 3 bases for V and 2 bases for J; bases not matched to a gene: 6.

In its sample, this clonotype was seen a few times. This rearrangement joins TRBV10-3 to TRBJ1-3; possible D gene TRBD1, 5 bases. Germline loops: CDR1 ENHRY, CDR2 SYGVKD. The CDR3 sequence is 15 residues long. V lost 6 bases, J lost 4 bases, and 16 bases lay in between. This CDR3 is CAISDLGTSGNTIYF. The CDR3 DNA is TGTGCCATCAGCGACCTTGGGACCTCCGGAAACACCATATATTTT.

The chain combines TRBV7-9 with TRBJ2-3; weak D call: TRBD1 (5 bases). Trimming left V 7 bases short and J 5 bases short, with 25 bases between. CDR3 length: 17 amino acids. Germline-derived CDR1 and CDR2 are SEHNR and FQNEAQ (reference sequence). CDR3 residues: CASMALSYSREIDTQYF. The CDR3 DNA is TGTGCCAGCATGGCGCTTAGTTATTCCAGGGAAATAGATACGCAGTATTTT.

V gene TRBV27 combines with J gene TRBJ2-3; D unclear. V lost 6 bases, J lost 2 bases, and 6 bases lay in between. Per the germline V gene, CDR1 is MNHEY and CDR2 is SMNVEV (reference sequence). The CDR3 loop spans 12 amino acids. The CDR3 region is CASRLNTDTQYF. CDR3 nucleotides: TGTGCCAGCAGATTAAACACAGATACGCAGTATTTT.

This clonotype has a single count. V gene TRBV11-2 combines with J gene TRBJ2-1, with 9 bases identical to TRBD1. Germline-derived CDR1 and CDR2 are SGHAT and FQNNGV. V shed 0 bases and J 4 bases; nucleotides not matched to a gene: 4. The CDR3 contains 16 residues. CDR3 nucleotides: TGTGCCAGCAGCTTAGAAGGGACAGGGTTATACAATGAGCAGTTCTTC. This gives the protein CASSLEGTGLYNEQFF.

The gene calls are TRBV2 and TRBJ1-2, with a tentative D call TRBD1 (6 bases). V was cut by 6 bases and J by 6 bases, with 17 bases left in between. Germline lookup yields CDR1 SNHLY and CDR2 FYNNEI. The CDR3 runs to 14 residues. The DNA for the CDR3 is TGTGCCAGCAGCGAGGGCAAGGGGGTTGATGGCTACACCTTC. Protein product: CASSEGKGVDGYTF.

For the CDR3, the DNA is TGCAGTGCCTATGGCGGGGCTAGCGGGGTAAATGAGCAGTTCTTC. As protein: CSAYGGASGVNEQFF. The chain recombines TRBV20-1 with TRBJ2-1, with TRBD2 matching 9 bases. This CDR3 region has 15 residues. Unmatched junction bases numbered 13, after V lost 6 bases and J lost 7 bases. Germline CDR1 reads DFQATT; CDR2 reads SNEGSKA (reference sequence).

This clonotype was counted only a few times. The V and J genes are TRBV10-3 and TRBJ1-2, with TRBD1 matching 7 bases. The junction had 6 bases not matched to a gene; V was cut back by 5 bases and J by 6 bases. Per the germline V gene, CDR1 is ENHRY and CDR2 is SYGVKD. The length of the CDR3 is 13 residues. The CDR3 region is CAISQQGSNGYTF. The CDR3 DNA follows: TGTGCCATCAGTCAACAGGGGAGTAATGGCTACACCTTC.

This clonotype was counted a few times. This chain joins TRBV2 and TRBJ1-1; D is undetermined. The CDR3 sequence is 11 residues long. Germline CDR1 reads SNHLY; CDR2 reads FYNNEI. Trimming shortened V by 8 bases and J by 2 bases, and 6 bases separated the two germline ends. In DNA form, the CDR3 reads TGTGCCAGCCAAGACAACACTGAAGCTTTCTTT. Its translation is CASQDNTEAFF. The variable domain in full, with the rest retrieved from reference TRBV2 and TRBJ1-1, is EPEVTQTPSHQVTQMGQEVILRCVPISNHLYFYWYRQILGQKVEFLVSFYNNEISEKSEIFDDQFSVERPDGSNFTLKIRSTKLEDSAMYFCASQDNTEAFFGQGTRLTVV.

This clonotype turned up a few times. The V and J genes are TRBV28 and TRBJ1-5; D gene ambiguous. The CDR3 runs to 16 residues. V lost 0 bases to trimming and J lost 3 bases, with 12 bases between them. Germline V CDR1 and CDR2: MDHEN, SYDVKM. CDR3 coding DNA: TGTGCCAGCAGTTTATGGAGCGTCCCCGTCAATCAGCCCCAGCATTTT. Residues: CASSLWSVPVNQPQHF.